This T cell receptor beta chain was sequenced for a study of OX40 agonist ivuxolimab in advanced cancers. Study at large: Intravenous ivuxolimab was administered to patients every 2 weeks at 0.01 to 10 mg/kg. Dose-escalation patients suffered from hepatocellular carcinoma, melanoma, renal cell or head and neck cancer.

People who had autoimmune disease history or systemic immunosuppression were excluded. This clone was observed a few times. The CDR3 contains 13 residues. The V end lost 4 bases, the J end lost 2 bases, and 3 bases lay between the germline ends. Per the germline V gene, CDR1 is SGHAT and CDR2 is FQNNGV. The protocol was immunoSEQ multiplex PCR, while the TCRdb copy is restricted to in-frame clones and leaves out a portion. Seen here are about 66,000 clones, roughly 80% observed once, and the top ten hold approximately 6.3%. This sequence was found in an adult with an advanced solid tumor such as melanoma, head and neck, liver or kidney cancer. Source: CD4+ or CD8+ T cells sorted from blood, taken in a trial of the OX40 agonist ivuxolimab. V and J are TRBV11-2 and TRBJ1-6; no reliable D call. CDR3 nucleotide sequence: TGTGCCAGCAGCTCGACCTATAATTCACCCCTCCACTTT. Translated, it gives CASSSTYNSPLHF. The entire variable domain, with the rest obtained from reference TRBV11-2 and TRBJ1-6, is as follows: EAGVAQSPRYKIIEKRQSVAFWCNPISGHATLYWYQQILGQGPKLLIQFQNNGVVDDSQLPKDRFSAERLKGVDSTLKIQPAKLEDSAVYLCASSSTYNSPLHFGNGTRLTVT.